The 11 T cell receptor beta chains given below trace back to one sample, sequenced in a study of blood T cell repertoires in COVID-19. Only in-frame clones appear in the TCRdb table, and some are missing; sequencing was by immunoSEQ multiplex PCR. Among around 100,000 clones listed, roughly 80% were seen once. The specimen was peripheral blood. These receptor sequences come from a woman between 70 and 85 years old with acute or convalescent COVID-19.

This clone was observed a handful of times. This rearrangement joins TRBV19 to TRBJ2-1; D perhaps matches TRBD1 (6 bases). The germline gives CDR1 LNHDA, CDR2 SQIVND (reference sequence). The CDR3 runs 12 residues. The V end lost 5 bases, the J end lost 7 bases, and 9 bases lay between the germline ends. CDR3 DNA: TGTGCCAGTAGTGGAACAGGGAATGAGCAGTTCTTC. Translated, it gives CASSGTGNEQFF.

This chain uses TRBV27 with TRBJ2-2; weak D call: TRBD2 (6 bases). With 3 bases removed from V and 4 bases from J, the gap between germline ends came to 9 bases. Germline V CDR1 and CDR2: MNHEY, SMNVEV (reference sequence). CDR3 length equals 14 residues. CDR3 DNA: TGTGCCAGCAGTTTGGGAGCGGGCACCGGGGAGCTGTTTTTT. It translates to CASSLGAGTGELFF.

The V gene is TRBV19, the J gene TRBJ1-6, with TRBD1 matching over 7 bases. With V trimmed by 7 bases and J by 9 bases, 9 bases remained unmatched. CDR3 length: 14 residues. Germline assignment: CDR1 LNHDA and CDR2 SQIVND (reference sequence). The CDR3 region is CASNTGTETSPLHF. The CDR3 DNA follows: TGTGCCAGTAATACCGGGACAGAGACTTCACCCCTCCACTTT.

This clone was detected only once. The chain has TRBV6-2 or TRBV6-3 and TRBJ2-5, with D possibly being TRBD1 (5 bases). Trimming pared 0 bases from V and 6 bases from J, leaving 26 bases between. This CDR3 contains 19 residues. Germline CDR1 MNHEY, CDR2 SVGEGT. In DNA form, the CDR3 reads TGTGCCAGCAGTTACTCGAGATCGAGGAGCAGGGATGAGAGGCAGACCCAGTACTTC. Its translation: CASSYSRSRSRDERQTQYF.

J is TRBJ2-2 and V is TRBV6-2 or TRBV6-3; 7 nucleotides match TRBD1. CDR1 is MNHEY and CDR2 is SVGEGT in the germline V gene. This CDR3 comprises 15 residues. V lost 4 bases and J lost 4; bases outside the gene matches: 6. The chain's CDR3 is CASSWDRIGTGELFF. CDR3 DNA sequence: TGTGCCAGCAGTTGGGACAGAATAGGCACCGGGGAGCTGTTTTTT.

V and J are TRBV7-3 and TRBJ2-5, with TRBD2 matching over 7 bases. The J segment lost 3 bases and the V segment lost 3 bases, leaving 1 base of the junction unmatched. This CDR3 region has 13 residues. CDR1 and CDR2 from the germline V gene are SGHTA and FQGTGA. CDR3 nucleotides: TGTGCCAGCAGCTTCACTAGCGAAGAGACCCAGTACTTC. Its protein product is CASSFTSEETQYF. Supplemented by reference TRBV7-3 and TRBJ2-5, the full variable domain reads GAGVSQTPSNKVTEKGKYVELRCDPISGHTALYWYRQSLGQGPEFLIYFQGTGAADDSGLPNDRFFAVRPEGSVSTLKIQRTERGDSAVYLCASSFTSEETQYFGPGTRLLVL.

The chain carries TRBV10-1 and TRBJ1-5, with D possibly being TRBD1 (6 bases). The CDR3 covers 15 residues. The germline V and J ends were trimmed by 7 bases and 6 bases, with 19 bases remaining between them. Germline V gene lookup returns CDR1 WNHNN and CDR2 SYGVQD (reference sequence). CDR3: CASTTDQGGGQPQHF. CDR3 in DNA: TGCGCCAGCACCACGGACCAAGGGGGGGGTCAGCCCCAGCATTTT.

This clone was recorded a few times. This rearrangement joins TRBV6-5 to TRBJ1-6; 9 bases line up with TRBD1. The CDR3 consists of 15 residues. Per the germline V gene, CDR1 is MNHEY and CDR2 is SVGAGI. V trimming: 8 bases; J trimming: 7 bases; junction bases outside the gene matches: 9. CDR3 nucleotide sequence: TGTGCCAGCTCCCCCCACGACAGGGGGAATTCACCCCTCCACTTT. Amino acid sequence: CASSPHDRGNSPLHF.

The sample holds a few counts of this clone. The chain is built from TRBV7-3 and TRBJ1-6, with TRBD1 as a possible D gene (5 bases). Between the trimmed V and J ends, which lost 2 bases and 7 bases, there was a span of 9 bases. There are 14 residues in the CDR3. Looked up from germline, CDR1 is SGHTA and CDR2 is FQGTGA. CDR3 coding DNA: TGTGCCAGCAGCTTACAGGGTGTCAATTCACCCCTCCACTTT. Encoded protein: CASSLQGVNSPLHF. Full variable domain (remainder filled in from reference TRBV7-3 and TRBJ1-6): GAGVSQTPSNKVTEKGKYVELRCDPISGHTALYWYRQSLGQGPEFLIYFQGTGAADDSGLPNDRFFAVRPEGSVSTLKIQRTERGDSAVYLCASSLQGVNSPLHFGNGTRLTVT.

This chain joins TRBV5-6 and TRBJ2-3; 13 nucleotides agree with TRBD2. The CDR3 consists of 15 residues. The V and J ends lost 4 bases and 4 bases, in that order; junction bases with no gene match: 3. In germline, CDR1 is SGHDT, CDR2 YYEEEE. The CDR3 nucleotides read TGTGCCAGCAGCGAAGGACTAGCGGGGGCAGATACGCAGTATTTT. Its protein product is CASSEGLAGADTQYF.

V is TRBV19 and J is TRBJ2-1, with 11 bases lining up with TRBD2. Looked up from germline, CDR1 is LNHDA and CDR2 is SQIVND (reference sequence). This CDR3 has 13 residues. The V and J ends lost 8 bases and 6 bases, in that order; junction bases with no gene match: 3. The CDR3 loop reads CASLGLAGNEQFF. The CDR3 DNA reads TGTGCCAGTTTAGGACTAGCGGGCAATGAGCAGTTCTTC.